A selection of T cell receptor beta chains follows, all from one sample in a study of blood T cells in healthy people across ages. TCRdb re-called the 5' RACE reads through MiXCR, storing one row per CDR3 protein. The sample records roughly 1.5 million distinct CDR3 sequences, 40% to 45% being singletons. The sample consisted of blood. These receptors were taken from a woman aged 18 to 35 in good health. The CDR3 runs from the conserved cysteine through the conserved F or W. Fields, in order: J gene, D gene, CDR3 length, V gene, clone size, CDR3 protein, CDR3 DNA. The D gene is left open where the match is weak. The listing skips clone size in some rows; elsewhere it reads once, few, many or a size class.

J: TRBJ2-5; D: NA; length: 16; V: TRBV20-1; size: few; CDR3: CSARDPNGGHQETQYF; DNA: TGCAGTGCTAGAGATCCGAACGGGGGTCACCAAGAGACCCAGTACTTC
J: TRBJ2-1; D: TRBD2; length: 16; V: TRBV5-1; size: NA; CDR3: CASSYPRTSGYNEQFF; DNA: TGCGCCAGCAGTTATCCGCGGACTAGCGGCTACAATGAGCAGTTCTTC
J: TRBJ1-2; D: NA; length: 15; V: TRBV12-3/TRBV12-4; size: NA; CDR3: CASSFPDGGLYGYTF; DNA: TGTGCCAGCAGTTTTCCAGATGGCGGCCTCTATGGCTACACCTTC
J: TRBJ2-4; D: TRBD1; length: 17; V: TRBV13; size: NA; CDR3: CASSFLGQGLAKNIQYF; DNA: TGTGCCAGCAGCTTCCTCGGACAGGGCTTAGCCAAAAACATTCAGTACTTC
J: TRBJ2-7; D: TRBD1; length: 16; V: TRBV18; size: NA; CDR3: CASSPLGQGATYEQYF; DNA: TGTGCCAGCTCACCACTGGGACAGGGGGCCACCTACGAGCAGTACTTC
J: TRBJ1-5; D: NA; length: 15; V: TRBV11-2; size: few; CDR3: CASSRLGAKNQPQHF; DNA: TGTGCCAGCAGCCGGCTCGGGGCTAAGAATCAGCCCCAGCATTTT
J: TRBJ2-2; D: NA; length: 16; V: TRBV3-1; size: NA; CDR3: CASSQGRVVQTGELFF; DNA: TGTGCCAGCAGCCAAGGCAGGGTGGTACAGACCGGGGAGCTGTTTTTT
J: TRBJ1-2; D: TRBD1; length: 17; V: TRBV3-1; size: once; CDR3: CASSQSSTGLTNYGYTF; DNA: TGTGCCAGCAGCCAATCTTCGACAGGGCTCACTAACTATGGCTACACCTTC
J: TRBJ2-7; D: NA; length: 15; V: TRBV12-3/TRBV12-4; size: NA; CDR3: CASSRTGDAQSEQYF; DNA: TGTGCCAGCAGTCGGACCGGGGATGCCCAGAGCGAGCAGTACTTC
J: TRBJ2-1; D: NA; length: 12; V: TRBV24-1; size: few; CDR3: CATSDYGNEQFF; DNA: TGTGCCACCAGTGATTACGGGAATGAGCAGTTCTTC
J: TRBJ1-2; D: NA; length: 14; V: TRBV9; size: NA; CDR3: CASSVVPDSGGYTF; DNA: TGTGCCAGCAGCGTAGTACCCGACAGCGGCGGCTACACCTTC
J: TRBJ2-3; D: NA; length: 12; V: TRBV7-9; size: NA; CDR3: CASSALRSSQYF; DNA: TGTGCCAGCAGCGCGTTACGGTCATCGCAGTATTTT
J: TRBJ2-7; D: NA; length: 11; V: TRBV20-1; size: many; CDR3: CSAPDGYEQYF; DNA: TGTAGTGCTCCAGACGGCTACGAGCAGTACTTC
J: TRBJ2-7; D: TRBD2; length: 16; V: TRBV20-1; size: NA; CDR3: CSAPSYSGSWTYEQYF; DNA: TGCAGTGCCCCCAGTTATAGCGGGAGTTGGACCTACGAGCAGTACTTC
J: TRBJ2-5; D: TRBD1; length: 15; V: TRBV7-2; size: NA; CDR3: CASRENRGSVETQYF; DNA: TGTGCCAGCAGGGAAAACAGGGGAAGTGTAGAGACCCAGTACTTC
J: TRBJ2-7; D: TRBD1; length: 14; V: TRBV7-9; size: NA; CDR3: CASSLIGGRYEQYF; DNA: TGTGCCAGCAGCTTAATAGGGGGCCGTTACGAGCAGTACTTC
J: TRBJ1-1; D: NA; length: 18; V: TRBV4-1; size: once; CDR3: CASSQAPPGSIMNTEAFF; DNA: TGCGCCAGCAGCCAAGCCCCACCCGGGAGCATAATGAACACTGAAGCTTTCTTT
J: TRBJ1-4; D: NA; length: 14; V: TRBV21-1; size: NA; CDR3: CASNTGRCHEKLFF; DNA: TGTGCCAGCAACACAGGGCGGTGTCATGAAAAACTGTTTTTT
J: TRBJ2-7; D: NA; length: 13; V: TRBV7-2; size: few; CDR3: CASSLVGSDEQYF; DNA: TGTGCCAGCAGCTTAGTGGGGTCCGACGAGCAGTACTTC
J: TRBJ2-7; D: TRBD1; length: 15; V: TRBV4-1; size: few; CDR3: CASSPGQGLSYEQYF; DNA: TGCGCCAGCAGCCCGGGACAGGGACTATCCTACGAGCAGTACTTC
J: TRBJ2-7; D: NA; length: 13; V: TRBV12-3/TRBV12-4; size: NA; CDR3: CASSRDRIYEQYF; DNA: TGTGCCAGTAGCCGGGACCGCATCTACGAGCAGTACTTC
J: TRBJ2-1; D: TRBD2; length: 15; V: TRBV6-2/TRBV6-3; size: NA; CDR3: CTSSLLAVSCNEQFF; DNA: TGTACCAGCAGTTTACTAGCGGTTTCCTGCAATGAGCAGTTCTTC
J: TRBJ2-3; D: TRBD2; length: 15; V: TRBV4-2; size: NA; CDR3: CASSPRGGRVNTQYF; DNA: TGTGCCAGCAGCCCCCGAGGCGGGAGGGTGAATACGCAGTATTTT
J: TRBJ2-6; D: NA; length: 16; V: TRBV6-1; size: many; CDR3: CATFRTESSGANVLTF; DNA: TGTGCCACCTTCCGGACGGAGAGCTCTGGGGCCAACGTCCTGACTTTC
J: TRBJ1-2; D: NA; length: 14; V: TRBV16; size: NA; CDR3: CASSQSNRPGGYTF; DNA: TGTGCCAGCAGCCAATCTAACAGGCCTGGAGGCTACACCTTC
J: TRBJ1-5; D: NA; length: 15; V: TRBV5-1; size: NA; CDR3: CASSPGLMSNQPRHF; DNA: TGCGCCAGCAGCCCTGGACTTATGAGCAATCAGCCCCGGCATTTT
J: TRBJ2-7; D: NA; length: 15; V: TRBV12-3/TRBV12-4; size: NA; CDR3: CASSLRSGNNYEQYF; DNA: TGTGCCAGCAGTTTACGTAGCGGCAATAATTACGAGCAGTACTTC
J: TRBJ1-4; D: NA; length: 16; V: TRBV6-2/TRBV6-3; size: NA; CDR3: CASSYEGGGTNEKLFF; DNA: TGTGCCAGCAGTTACGAGGGAGGAGGAACTAATGAAAAACTGTTTTTT
J: TRBJ1-5; D: NA; length: 15; V: TRBV7-9; size: NA; CDR3: CATTTPEGRSQPQHF; DNA: TGTGCCACCACTACCCCAGAGGGCAGGAGTCAGCCCCAGCATTTT
J: TRBJ2-1; D: NA; length: 15; V: TRBV11-2; size: NA; CDR3: CASSADGNSYNEQFF; DNA: TGTGCCAGCAGCGCGGACGGTAACTCCTACAATGAGCAGTTCTTC
J: TRBJ2-5; D: TRBD2; length: 14; V: TRBV5-1; size: NA; CDR3: CASSWTSTGETLYF; DNA: TGCGCCAGCAGCTGGACTAGCACGGGGGAGACCCTGTACTTC